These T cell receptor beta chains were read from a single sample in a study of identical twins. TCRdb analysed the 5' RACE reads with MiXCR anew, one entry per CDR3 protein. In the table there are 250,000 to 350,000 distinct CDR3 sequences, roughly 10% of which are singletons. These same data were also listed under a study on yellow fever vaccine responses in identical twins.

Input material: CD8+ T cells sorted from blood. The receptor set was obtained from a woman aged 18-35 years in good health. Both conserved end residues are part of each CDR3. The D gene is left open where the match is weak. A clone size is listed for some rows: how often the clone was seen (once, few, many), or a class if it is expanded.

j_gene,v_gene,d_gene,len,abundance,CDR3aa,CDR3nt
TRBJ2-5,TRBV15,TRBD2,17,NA,CATSRDRSTSGPEAQYF,TGTGCCACCAGCAGAGATCGTTCGACTAGCGGTCCTGAGGCCCAGTACTTC
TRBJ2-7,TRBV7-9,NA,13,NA,CASRPGSSYEQYF,TGTGCCAGCAGGCCAGGGAGCTCCTACGAGCAGTACTTC
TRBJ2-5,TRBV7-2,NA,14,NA,CASSLNHATETQYF,TGTGCCAGCAGCCTAAACCACGCCACAGAGACCCAGTACTTC
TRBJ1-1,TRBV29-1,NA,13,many,CSVVLLMNTEAFF,TGCAGCGTAGTGCTGCTGATGAACACTGAAGCTTTCTTT
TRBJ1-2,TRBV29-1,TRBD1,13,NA,CSDGRDRNYGYTF,TGCAGCGACGGCCGGGACAGGAACTATGGCTACACCTTC
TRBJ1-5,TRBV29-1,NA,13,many,CSVGKDSNQPQHF,TGCAGCGTGGGGAAGGATAGCAATCAGCCCCAGCATTTT
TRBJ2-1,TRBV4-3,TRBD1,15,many,CASSQDRQGGREQFF,TGCGCCAGCAGCCAAGATCGACAGGGGGGACGGGAGCAGTTCTTC
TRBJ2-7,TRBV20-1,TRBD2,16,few,CSARDLASGITYEQYF,TGCAGTGCTAGAGATTTGGCTAGCGGGATCACCTACGAGCAGTACTTC
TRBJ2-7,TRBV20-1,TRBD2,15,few,CSAREPGLAPYEQYF,TGCAGTGCTAGAGAACCGGGACTAGCGCCCTACGAGCAGTACTTC
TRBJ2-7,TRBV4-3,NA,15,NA,CASSQDSKGFYEQYF,TGCGCCAGCAGCCAAGATTCGAAGGGGTTCTACGAGCAGTACTTC
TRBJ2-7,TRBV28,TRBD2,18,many,CASSLNLKREVSSYEQYF,TGTGCCAGCAGTTTAAACTTAAAGCGGGAGGTGAGCTCCTACGAGCAGTACTTC
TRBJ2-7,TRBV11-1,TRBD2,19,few,CASSLAGGTSGKGTYEQYF,TGTGCCAGCAGCTTAGCGGGAGGGACTAGCGGGAAAGGAACCTACGAGCAGTACTTC
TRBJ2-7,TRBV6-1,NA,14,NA,CASTNTARGSEQYF,TGTGCCAGCACCAACACCGCTCGGGGGTCCGAGCAGTACTTC
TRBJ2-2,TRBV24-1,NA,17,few,CATSAATLGTYTGELFF,TGTGCCACCAGTGCCGCAACCCTAGGGACCTACACCGGGGAGCTGTTTTTT
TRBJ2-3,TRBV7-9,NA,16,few,CASRPPTASSTDTQYF,TGTGCCAGCAGGCCACCCACAGCATCTAGCACAGATACGCAGTATTTT
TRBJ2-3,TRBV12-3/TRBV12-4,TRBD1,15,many,CASSHRDRVIDTQYF,TGTGCCAGCAGTCACCGGGACAGGGTTATCGATACGCAGTATTTT
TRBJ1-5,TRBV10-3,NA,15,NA,CAISESRDLNQPQHF,TGTGCCATCAGTGAGTCGAGGGATTTAAATCAGCCCCAGCATTTT
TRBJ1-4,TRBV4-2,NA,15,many,CASSQEPRLNEKLFF,TGTGCCAGCAGCCAAGAACCCAGGTTGAATGAAAAACTGTTTTTT
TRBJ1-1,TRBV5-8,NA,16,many,CASSFPPQVRNTEAFF,TGTGCCAGCAGCTTCCCACCGCAGGTCCGGAACACTGAAGCTTTCTTT
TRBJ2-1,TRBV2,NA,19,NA,CASSERVAEAPFSYNEQFF,TGTGCCAGCAGTGAACGAGTAGCGGAGGCACCCTTCTCCTACAATGAGCAGTTCTTC
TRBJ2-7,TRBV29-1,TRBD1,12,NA,CSVVAGGGEQYF,TGCAGCGTTGTGGCAGGGGGTGGCGAGCAGTACTTC
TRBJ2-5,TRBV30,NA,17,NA,CAWSPDPWGVGQETQYF,TGTGCCTGGAGTCCGGATCCTTGGGGGGTCGGCCAAGAGACCCAGTACTTC
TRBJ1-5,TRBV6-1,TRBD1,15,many,CASSNDREEAQPQHF,TGTGCCAGCAGTAATGACAGGGAGGAGGCTCAGCCCCAGCATTTT
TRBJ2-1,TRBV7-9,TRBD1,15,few,CASSSVDRVTDEQFF,TGTGCCAGCAGCTCTGTCGACAGGGTAACCGATGAGCAGTTCTTC
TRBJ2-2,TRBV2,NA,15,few,CASSKGGENTGELFF,TGTGCCAGCAGTAAAGGGGGGGAGAACACCGGGGAGCTGTTTTTT
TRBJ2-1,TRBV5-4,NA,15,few,CASSSSSVGYNEQFF,TGTGCCAGCAGCTCATCTAGCGTGGGCTACAATGAGCAGTTCTTC
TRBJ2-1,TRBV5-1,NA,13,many,CASSLVGGNEQFF,TGCGCCAGCAGCTTGGTAGGGGGAAATGAGCAGTTCTTC
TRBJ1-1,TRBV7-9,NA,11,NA,CASRKQDEAFF,TGTGCCAGCAGGAAACAGGATGAAGCTTTCTTT
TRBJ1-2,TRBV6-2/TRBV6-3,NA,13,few,CASSYSGSFVYTF,TGTGCCAGCAGTTACTCGGGCAGCTTTGTCTACACCTTC
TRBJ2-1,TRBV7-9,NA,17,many,CASSLAGYPDNYNEQFF,TGTGCCAGCAGCTTAGCAGGATACCCCGATAACTACAATGAGCAGTTCTTC
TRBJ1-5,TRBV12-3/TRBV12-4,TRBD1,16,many,CASSSSQGGLGQPQHF,TGTGCCAGCAGTTCCTCACAGGGGGGACTTGGCCAGCCCCAGCATTTT
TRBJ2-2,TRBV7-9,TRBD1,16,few,CAITLRQGYNTGELFF,TGTGCCATCACCCTCAGACAGGGCTACAACACCGGGGAGCTGTTTTTT
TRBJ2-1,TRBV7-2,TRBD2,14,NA,CASSPLSGISEQFF,TGTGCCAGCAGCCCCCTAAGCGGGATTAGTGAGCAGTTCTTC
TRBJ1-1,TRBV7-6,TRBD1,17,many,CASSLDRGSLMNTEAFF,TGTGCCAGCAGCCTAGACAGGGGGTCCCTCATGAACACTGAAGCTTTCTTT
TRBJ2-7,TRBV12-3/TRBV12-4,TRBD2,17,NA,CAFSPLPWTSGSYEQYF,TGTGCCTTCAGCCCTCTCCCTTGGACTAGCGGTTCCTACGAGCAGTACTTC
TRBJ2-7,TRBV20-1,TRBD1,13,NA,CSAIYRGPYEQYF,TGCAGTGCTATCTACAGGGGGCCCTACGAGCAGTACTTC
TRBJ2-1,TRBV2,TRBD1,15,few,CASVGQGSSYNEQFF,TGTGCCAGCGTTGGACAGGGCAGCTCCTACAATGAGCAGTTCTTC
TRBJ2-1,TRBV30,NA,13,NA,CAWSPLGPNEQFF,TGTGCCTGGAGTCCGTTAGGGCCCAATGAGCAGTTCTTC
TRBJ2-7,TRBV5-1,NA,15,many,CASSFSSQGIYEQYF,TGCGCCAGCAGCTTTTCGTCCCAGGGGATCTACGAGCAGTACTTC